This T cell receptor beta chain was observed in a study of spatial heterogeneity in lung cancer. Turning to the study itself: Fewer alpha-chain than beta-chain sequences were consistently detected.

Only a few counts were recorded for this clonotype. The library protocol tagged each TCR cDNA with a unique molecular identifier. MiXCR was run by TCRdb on the 5' RACE reads, yielding one entry per CDR3 protein. The sample includes tens of thousands of distinct CDR3 sequences, 9.5% to 15% of them seen just once. J gave up 0 bases and V 6 bases, and 10 bases lay outside the gene matches. This CDR3 has 15 amino acids. The germline V gene has CDR1 SQVTM and CDR2 ANQGSEA. Time point given: sample taken at primary tumor resection. The donor group consisted of over 60 patients who had untreated, early-stage non-small cell lung cancer. Unsorted samples of tumor, nontumor lung or frozen PBMC had their whole RNA sequenced.

The specimen comprised PBMCs, sampled at surgery. The sequence came from a male donor with early-stage non-small cell lung cancer. The chain carries TRBV29-1 and TRBJ1-1; 7 bases map to TRBD1. For the CDR3, the DNA is TGCAGCGTGGAAAACCCGGGACAGTTGAACACTGAAGCTTTCTTT. It encodes CSVENPGQLNTEAFF.